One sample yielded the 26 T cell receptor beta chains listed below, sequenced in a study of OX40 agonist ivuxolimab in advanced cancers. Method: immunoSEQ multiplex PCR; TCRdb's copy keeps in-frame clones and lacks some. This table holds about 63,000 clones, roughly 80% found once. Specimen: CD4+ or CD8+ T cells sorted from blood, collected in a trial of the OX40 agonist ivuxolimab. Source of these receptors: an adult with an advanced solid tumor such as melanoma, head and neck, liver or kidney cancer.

This CDR3 is CASSFLPGGNQPQHF. The DNA of the CDR3 is TGTGCCAGCAGCTTTCTACCAGGGGGCAATCAGCCCCAGCATTTT. The chain employs TRBV7-9 and TRBJ1-5; possible D gene TRBD1, 6 bases. The CDR3 loop spans 15 amino acids. The V and J ends lost 3 bases and 2 bases respectively, with 11 bases between them. Germline CDR1 SEHNR, CDR2 FQNEAQ (reference sequence).

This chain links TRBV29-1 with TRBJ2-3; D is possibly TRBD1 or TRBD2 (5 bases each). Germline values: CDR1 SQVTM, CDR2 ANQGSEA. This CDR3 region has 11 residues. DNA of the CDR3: TGCACCCCCGGGGACCCAGATACGCAGTATTTT. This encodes CTPGDPDTQYF.

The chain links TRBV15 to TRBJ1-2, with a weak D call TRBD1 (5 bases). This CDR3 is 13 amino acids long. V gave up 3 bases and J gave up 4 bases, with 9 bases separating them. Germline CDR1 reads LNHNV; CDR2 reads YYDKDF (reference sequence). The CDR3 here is CATSRVGGYGYTF. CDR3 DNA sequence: TGTGCCACCAGCAGGGTCGGGGGCTATGGCTACACCTTC.

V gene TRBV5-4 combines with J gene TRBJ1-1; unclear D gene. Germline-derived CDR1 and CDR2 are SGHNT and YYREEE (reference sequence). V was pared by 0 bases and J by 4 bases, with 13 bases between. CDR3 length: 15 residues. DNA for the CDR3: TGTGCCAGCAGCTTGGGGACGATGACGTTCACTGAAGCTTTCTTT. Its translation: CASSLGTMTFTEAFF.

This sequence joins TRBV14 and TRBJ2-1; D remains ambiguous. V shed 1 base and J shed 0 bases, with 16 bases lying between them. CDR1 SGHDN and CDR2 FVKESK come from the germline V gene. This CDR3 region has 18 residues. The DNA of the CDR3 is TGTGCCAGCAGCCAAGCCGGAATAGTAGGAAGCTCCTACAATGAGCAGTTCTTC. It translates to CASSQAGIVGSSYNEQFF.

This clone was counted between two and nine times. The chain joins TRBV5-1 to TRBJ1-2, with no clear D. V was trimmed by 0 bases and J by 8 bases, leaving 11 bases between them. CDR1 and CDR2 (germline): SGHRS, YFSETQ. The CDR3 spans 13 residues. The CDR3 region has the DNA TGCGCCAGCAGCTTGGCCGGGGATAGCGGCTACACCTTC. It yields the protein CASSLAGDSGYTF.

CDR3 in DNA: TGTGCCAGCAGCATTAGTACTGAAGCTTTCTTT. Protein sequence: CASSISTEAFF. J is TRBJ1-1 and V is TRBV21-1. TRBV21-1 is noted as a pseudogene. The CDR3 has 11 residues.

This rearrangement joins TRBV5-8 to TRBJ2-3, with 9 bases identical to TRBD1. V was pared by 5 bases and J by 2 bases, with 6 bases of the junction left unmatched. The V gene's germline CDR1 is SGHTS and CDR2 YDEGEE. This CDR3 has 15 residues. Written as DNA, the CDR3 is TGTGCCAGCAGTGGGGGACAGGGCCCCACAGATACGCAGTATTTT. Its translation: CASSGGQGPTDTQYF.

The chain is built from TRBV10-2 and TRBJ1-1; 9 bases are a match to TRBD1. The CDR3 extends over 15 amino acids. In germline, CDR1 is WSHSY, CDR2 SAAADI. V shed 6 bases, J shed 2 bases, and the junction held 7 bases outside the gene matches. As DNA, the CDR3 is TGCGCCAGCAGCGCCCTGACAGGGGGAAACACTGAAGCTTTCTTT. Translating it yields CASSALTGGNTEAFF.

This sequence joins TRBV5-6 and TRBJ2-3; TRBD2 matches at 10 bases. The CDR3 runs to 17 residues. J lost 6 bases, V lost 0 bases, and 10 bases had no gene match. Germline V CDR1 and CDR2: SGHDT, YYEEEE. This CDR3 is CASSLGSSGSGWDTQYF. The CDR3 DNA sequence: TGTGCCAGCAGCTTGGGATCTAGCGGGAGTGGTTGGGATACGCAGTATTTT. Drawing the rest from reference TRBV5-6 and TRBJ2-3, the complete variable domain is DAGVTQSPTHLIKTRGQQVTLRCSPKSGHDTVSWYQQALGQGPQFIFQYYEEEERQRGNFPDRFSGHQFPNYSSELNVNALLLGDSALYLCASSLGSSGSGWDTQYFGPGTRLTVL.

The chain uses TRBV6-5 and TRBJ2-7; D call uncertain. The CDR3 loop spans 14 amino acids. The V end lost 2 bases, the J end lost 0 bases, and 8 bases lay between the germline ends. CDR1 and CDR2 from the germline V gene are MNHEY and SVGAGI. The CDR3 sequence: CASSYARSSYEQYF. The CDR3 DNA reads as TGTGCCAGCAGTTACGCCCGGAGCTCCTACGAGCAGTACTTC.

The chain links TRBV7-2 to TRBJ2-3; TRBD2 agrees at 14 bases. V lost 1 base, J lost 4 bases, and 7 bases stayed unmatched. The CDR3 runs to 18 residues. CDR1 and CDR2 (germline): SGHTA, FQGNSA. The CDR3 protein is CASSLGTSGRTLADTQYF. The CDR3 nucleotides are TGTGCCAGCAGCTTAGGGACTAGCGGGAGGACCCTTGCAGATACGCAGTATTTT.

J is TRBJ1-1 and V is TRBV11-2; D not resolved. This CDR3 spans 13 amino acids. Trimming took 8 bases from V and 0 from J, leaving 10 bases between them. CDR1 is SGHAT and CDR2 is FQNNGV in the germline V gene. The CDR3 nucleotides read TGTGCCAGCTTTAGGGCCCTGAACACTGAAGCTTTCTTT. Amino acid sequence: CASFRALNTEAFF.

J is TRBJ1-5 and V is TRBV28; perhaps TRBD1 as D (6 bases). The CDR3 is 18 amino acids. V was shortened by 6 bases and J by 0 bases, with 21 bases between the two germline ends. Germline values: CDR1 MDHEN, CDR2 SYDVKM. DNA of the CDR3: TGTGCCAGCAGCTCTTCCCCCACGGGACACCTTAGCAATCAGCCCCAGCATTTT. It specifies CASSSSPTGHLSNQPQHF.

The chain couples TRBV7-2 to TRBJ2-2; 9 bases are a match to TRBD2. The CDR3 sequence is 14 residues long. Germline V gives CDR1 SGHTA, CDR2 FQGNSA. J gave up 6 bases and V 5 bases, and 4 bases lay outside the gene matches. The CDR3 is CASSLSGGAGELFF. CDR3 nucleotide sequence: TGTGCCAGCAGCCTTAGCGGGGGCGCCGGGGAGCTGTTTTTT.

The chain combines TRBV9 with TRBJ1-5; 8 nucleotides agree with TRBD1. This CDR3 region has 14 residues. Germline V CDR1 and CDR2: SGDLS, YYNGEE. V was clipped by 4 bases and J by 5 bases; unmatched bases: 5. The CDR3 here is CASSPGQGDQPQHF. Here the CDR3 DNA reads TGTGCCAGCAGCCCTGGACAGGGAGATCAGCCCCAGCATTTT.

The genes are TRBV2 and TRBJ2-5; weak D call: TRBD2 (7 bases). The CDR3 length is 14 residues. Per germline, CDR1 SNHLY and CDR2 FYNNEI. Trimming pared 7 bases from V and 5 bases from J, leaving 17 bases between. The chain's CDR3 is CASILRGGLETQYF. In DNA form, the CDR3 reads TGTGCCAGCATCCTGAGGGGGGGCCTGGAGACCCAGTACTTC. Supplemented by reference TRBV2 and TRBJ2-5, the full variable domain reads EPEVTQTPSHQVTQMGQEVILRCVPISNHLYFYWYRQILGQKVEFLVSFYNNEISEKSEIFDDQFSVERPDGSNFTLKIRSTKLEDSAMYFCASILRGGLETQYFGPGTRLLVL.

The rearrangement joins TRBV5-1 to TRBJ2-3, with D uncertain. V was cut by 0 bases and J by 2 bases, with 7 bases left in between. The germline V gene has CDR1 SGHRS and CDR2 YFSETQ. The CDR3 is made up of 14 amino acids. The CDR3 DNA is TGCGCCAGCAGCTTGGACAGAAACACAGATACGCAGTATTTT. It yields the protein CASSLDRNTDTQYF.

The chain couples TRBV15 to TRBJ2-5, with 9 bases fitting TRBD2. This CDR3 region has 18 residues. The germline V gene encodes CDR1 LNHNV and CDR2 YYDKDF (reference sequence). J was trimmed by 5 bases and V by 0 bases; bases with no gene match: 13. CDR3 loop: CATSRDFYAAGGQETQYF. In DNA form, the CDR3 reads TGTGCCACCAGCAGAGATTTCTACGCGGCGGGAGGGCAGGAGACCCAGTACTTC. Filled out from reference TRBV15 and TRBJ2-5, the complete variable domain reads DAMVIQNPRYQVTQFGKPVTLSCSQTLNHNVMYWYQQKSSQAPKLLFHYYDKDFNNEADTPDNFQSRRPNTSFCFLDIRSPGLGDTAMYLCATSRDFYAAGGQETQYFGPGTRLLVL.

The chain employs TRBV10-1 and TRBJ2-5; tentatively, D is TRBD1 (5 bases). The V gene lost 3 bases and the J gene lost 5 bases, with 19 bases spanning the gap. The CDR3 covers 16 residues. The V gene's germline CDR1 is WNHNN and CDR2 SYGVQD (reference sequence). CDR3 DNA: TGCGCCAGCAGTGACGCCCCCCCCAGGGCGGAGGAGACCCAGTACTTC. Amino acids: CASSDAPPRAEETQYF.

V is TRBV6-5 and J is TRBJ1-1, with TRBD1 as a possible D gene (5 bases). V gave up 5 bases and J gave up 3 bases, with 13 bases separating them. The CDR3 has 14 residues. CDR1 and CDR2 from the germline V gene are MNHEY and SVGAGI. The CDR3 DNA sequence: TGTGCCAGCAGTGGGAACGGGGGTGACACTGAAGCTTTCTTT. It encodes CASSGNGGDTEAFF.

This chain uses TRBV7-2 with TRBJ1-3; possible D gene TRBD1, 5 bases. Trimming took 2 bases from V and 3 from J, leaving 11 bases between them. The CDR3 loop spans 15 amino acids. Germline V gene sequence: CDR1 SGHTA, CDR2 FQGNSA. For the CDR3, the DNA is TGTGCCAGCAGCTTAAATGGGGGAAGTGGAAACACCATATATTTT. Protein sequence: CASSLNGGSGNTIYF.

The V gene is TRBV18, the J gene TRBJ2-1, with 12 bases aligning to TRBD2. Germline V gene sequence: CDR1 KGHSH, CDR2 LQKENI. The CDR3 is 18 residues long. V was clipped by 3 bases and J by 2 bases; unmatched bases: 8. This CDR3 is CASSPRLAGVGAYNEQFF. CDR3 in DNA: TGTGCCAGCTCACCTAGACTAGCGGGAGTAGGCGCCTACAATGAGCAGTTCTTC.

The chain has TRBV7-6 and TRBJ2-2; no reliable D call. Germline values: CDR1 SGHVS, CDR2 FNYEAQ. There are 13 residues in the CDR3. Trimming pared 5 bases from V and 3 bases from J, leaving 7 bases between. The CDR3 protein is CASSRSDTGELFF. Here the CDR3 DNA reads TGTGCCAGCAGCCGATCCGACACCGGGGAGCTGTTTTTT. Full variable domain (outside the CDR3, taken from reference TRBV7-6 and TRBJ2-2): GAGVSQSPRYKVTKRGQDVALRCDPISGHVSLYWYRQALGQGPEFLTYFNYEAQQDKSGLPNDRFSAERPEGSISTLTIQRTEQRDSAMYRCASSRSDTGELFFGEGSRLTVL.

The CDR3 sequence is CAWSHIFEGWGETQYF. The CDR3 nucleotides read TGTGCCTGGAGTCATATATTTGAGGGGTGGGGAGAGACCCAGTACTTC. This chain links TRBV30 with TRBJ2-5; D may match TRBD1 or TRBD2 (5 bases each). V shed 2 bases and J shed 4 bases, with 20 bases lying between them. The CDR3 sequence is 16 residues long. Germline V gene lookup returns CDR1 GTSNPN and CDR2 SVGIG (reference sequence).

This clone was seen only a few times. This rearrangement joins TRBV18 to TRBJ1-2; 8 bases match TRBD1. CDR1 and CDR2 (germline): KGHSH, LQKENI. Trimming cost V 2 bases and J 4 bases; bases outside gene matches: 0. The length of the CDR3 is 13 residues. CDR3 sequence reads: CASSPDRGYGYTF. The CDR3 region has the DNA TGTGCCAGCTCACCAGACAGGGGCTATGGCTACACCTTC. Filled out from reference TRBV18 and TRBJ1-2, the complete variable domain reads NAGVMQNPRHLVRRRGQEARLRCSPMKGHSHVYWYRQLPEEGLKFMVYLQKENIIDESGMPKERFSAEFPKEGPSILRIQQVVRGDSAAYFCASSPDRGYGYTFGSGTRLTVV.